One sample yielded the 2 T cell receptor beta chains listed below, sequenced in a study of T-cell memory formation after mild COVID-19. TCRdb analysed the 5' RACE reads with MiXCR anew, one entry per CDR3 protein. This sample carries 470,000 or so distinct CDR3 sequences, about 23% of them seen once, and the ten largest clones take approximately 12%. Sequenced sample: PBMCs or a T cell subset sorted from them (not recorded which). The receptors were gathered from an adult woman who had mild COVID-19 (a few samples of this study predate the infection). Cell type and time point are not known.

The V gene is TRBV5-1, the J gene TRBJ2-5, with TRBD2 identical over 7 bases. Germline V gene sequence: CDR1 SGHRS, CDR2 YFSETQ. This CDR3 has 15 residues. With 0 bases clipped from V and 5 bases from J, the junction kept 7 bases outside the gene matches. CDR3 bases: TGCGCCAGCAGCTTGGACTTTGAGGGAGGGGAGACCCAGTACTTC. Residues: CASSLDFEGGETQYF.

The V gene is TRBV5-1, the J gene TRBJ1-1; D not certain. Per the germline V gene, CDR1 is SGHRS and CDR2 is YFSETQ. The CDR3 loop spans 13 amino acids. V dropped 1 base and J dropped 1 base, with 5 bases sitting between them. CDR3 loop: CASSLMANTEAFF. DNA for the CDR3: TGCGCCAGCAGCTTGATGGCGAACACTGAAGCTTTCTTT. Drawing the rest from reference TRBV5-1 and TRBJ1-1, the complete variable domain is KAGVTQTPRYLIKTRGQQVTLSCSPISGHRSVSWYQQTPGQGLQFLFEYFSETQRNKGNFPGRFSGRQFSNSRSEMNVSTLELGDSALYLCASSLMANTEAFFGQGTRLTVV.